The 22 T cell receptor beta chains presented below share a single source sample, sequenced in a study of molecular identifiers for immune sequencing clone quantification. MiXCR was run by TCRdb on the PCR reads, yielding one entry per CDR3 protein. This sample has 70,000 to 95,000 distinct CDR3 sequences, with around 17% found just once. Material for sequencing was naive CD8+ T cells from blood, with Jurkat cell RNA spiked in. Subset specified: FACS-sorted CD8+CD4-CCR7+CD45RA+ naive T cells. All receptors come from a human donor in good health. Some libraries in this study had Jurkat cell RNA spiked in.

This clonotype was seen many times. The chain links TRBV2 to TRBJ2-5; D remains ambiguous. The CDR3 length is 14 residues. Germline V gives CDR1 SNHLY, CDR2 FYNNEI. V was cut by 5 bases and J by 2 bases, with 12 bases left in between. The CDR3 protein is CASSSQGTQETQYF. The CDR3 region has the DNA TGTGCCAGCAGTTCCCAAGGAACACAAGAGACCCAGTACTTC.

This clonotype was found many times. V and J are TRBV7-9 and TRBJ1-4; no clear D. Germline lookup yields CDR1 SEHNR and CDR2 FQNEAQ (reference sequence). The CDR3 length is 15 residues. Trimming left V 1 base short and J 3 bases short, with 9 bases between. CDR3 sequence: CASSLDGNANEKLFF. The CDR3 nucleotides are TGTGCCAGCAGCTTAGACGGGAACGCTAATGAAAAACTGTTTTTT.

This clonotype was observed at least ten times. The chain links TRBV7-2 to TRBJ2-7; D gene uncertain. V was clipped by 3 bases and J by 0 bases, with 9 bases between them. Germline loops: CDR1 SGHTA, CDR2 FQGNSA. This CDR3 spans 14 amino acids. This CDR3 is CASSFQRNSYEQYF. For the CDR3, the DNA is TGTGCCAGCAGCTTTCAGCGTAACTCCTACGAGCAGTACTTC. Full variable domain (rest looked up from reference TRBV7-2 and TRBJ2-7): GAGVSQSPSNKVTEKGKDVELRCDPISGHTALYWYRQSLGQGLEFLIYFQGNSAPDKSGLPSDRFSAERTGGSVSTLTIQRTQQEDSAVYLCASSFQRNSYEQYFGPGTRLTVT.

This clonotype has ten or more counts. The chain has TRBV29-1 and TRBJ1-1; 8 bases map to TRBD1. Trimming cost V 6 bases and J 3 bases; bases outside gene matches: 0. Per germline, CDR1 SQVTM and CDR2 ANQGSEA. The CDR3 sequence is 11 residues long. CDR3 in DNA: TGCAGCGTACAGGGGGACACTGAAGCTTTCTTT. It translates to CSVQGDTEAFF.

To note about this clonotype: With a much larger clone just one base away, this may be a read error. The chain uses TRBV28 and TRBJ1-1; no reliable D call. Germline lookup yields CDR1 MDHEN and CDR2 SYDVKM. The CDR3 sequence is 13 residues long. CDR3 sequence: CASNPDLNTEASF. In DNA form, the CDR3 reads TGTGCCAGCAATCCAGACCTGAACACTGAAGCTTCCTTT.

A note on this clonotype: A much bigger clone sits one base away, suggesting this may be a read error. V is TRBV29-1 and J is TRBJ2-2; D perhaps matches TRBD1 (6 bases). Germline V gene data show CDR1 as SQVTM and CDR2 as ANQGSEA. The CDR3 length is 13 residues. CDR3 sequence: CNVEVTGTGELFF. CDR3 bases: TGCAACGTTGAAGTTACAGGGACCGGGGAGCTGTTTTTT.

About this clonotype: Being one base from a much bigger clone, this may be a read error. The chain is built from TRBV4-3 and TRBJ2-7; the match to TRBD2 covers 8 bases. The germline CDR1 and CDR2 sequences are LGHNA and YSLEER. The CDR3 totals 18 residues. CDR3 in DNA: TGCGCCAGCAGCCAAGACCCCCCGCAAACTAGCGGTTTCTACGGGCAGTACTTC. It yields the protein CASSQDPPQTSGFYGQYF.

This clonotype showed up many times. CDR3 region: CSVLTGGDEKLFF. The CDR3 DNA is TGCAGCGTTTTGACAGGGGGCGATGAAAAACTGTTTTTT. The chain joins TRBV29-1 to TRBJ1-4; 10 positions match TRBD1. After removal of 5 bases from V and 6 bases from J, the junction contained 3 bases not matched to a gene. This CDR3 is built from 13 residues. Germline-derived CDR1 and CDR2 are SQVTM and ANQGSEA. The full variable domain, in which reference TRBV29-1 and TRBJ1-4 provide the parts outside the CDR3, is SAVISQKPSRDICQRGTSLTIQCQVDSQVTMMFWYRQQPGQSLTLIATANQGSEATYESGFVIDKFPISRPNLTFSTLTVSNMSPEDSSIYLCSVLTGGDEKLFFGSGTQLSVL.

There are many counts of this clonotype. The gene calls are TRBV2 and TRBJ2-7; D may be TRBD2 (5 bases). Per the germline V gene, CDR1 is SNHLY and CDR2 is FYNNEI. V was clipped by 6 bases and J by 6 bases, with 18 bases between them. The CDR3 extends over 14 amino acids. The CDR3 reads CASRAPSLGSEQYF. CDR3 nucleotide sequence: TGTGCCAGCAGGGCCCCTTCCCTAGGGAGCGAGCAGTACTTC.

The table lists this clonotype with a few counts. The gene calls are TRBV5-1 and TRBJ2-2; 11 bases fit TRBD2. CDR1 is SGHRS, CDR2 YFSETQ, per germline. CDR3 length: 21 amino acids. The trim removed 0 bases at V and 0 bases at J, leaving 13 bases unmatched. In nucleotides, the CDR3 is TGCGCCAGCAGCTTGGACCTCCGCGGTATAGCGGGGGGGTCGAACACCGGGGAGCTGTTTTTT. Protein product: CASSLDLRGIAGGSNTGELFF.

The rearrangement links TRBV6-5 to TRBJ2-3, with D perhaps matching TRBD1 or TRBD2 (5 bases each). This CDR3 is 16 amino acids long. Germline V CDR1 and CDR2: MNHEY, SVGAGI. The V end lost 5 bases, the J end lost 0 bases, and 15 bases lay between the germline ends. The CDR3 sequence is CASSALPGRSTDTQYF. The CDR3 nucleotides read TGTGCCAGCAGTGCCCTGCCGGGACGGAGCACAGATACGCAGTATTTT.

Comment on this clonotype: A much larger clone differs by one base, so this may be a read error. The rearrangement joins TRBV9 to TRBJ2-3; 7 nucleotides match TRBD2. The CDR3 has 15 residues. Germline V gene data show CDR1 as SGDLS and CDR2 as YYNGEE. The CDR3 region has the DNA TGTGCCAGCAACGTAGGAGGGAGGGGTGCAGATACGCAGTATTTT. Translating it yields CASNVGGRGADTQYF. The whole variable domain, filled in from reference TRBV9 and TRBJ2-3, reads DSGVTQTPKHLITATGQRVTLRCSPRSGDLSVYWYQQSLDQGLQFLIQYYNGEERAKGNILERFSAQQFPDLHSELNLSSLELGDSALYFCASNVGGRGADTQYFGPGTRLTVL.

This clonotype was counted at least ten times. This sequence joins TRBV7-2 and TRBJ2-7; D unclear. The CDR3 is made up of 16 amino acids. V was pared by 1 base and J by 2 bases, with 15 bases between. CDR1 is SGHTA, CDR2 FQGNSA, per germline. The DNA of the CDR3 is TGTGCCAGCAGCTTAGTCCCCAGGCCTACCCCCTACGAGCAGTACTTC. This encodes CASSLVPRPTPYEQYF.

This clonotype occurred many times. The chain carries TRBV2 and TRBJ2-3; TRBD1 aligns across 9 bases. With 6 bases clipped from V and 6 bases from J, the junction kept 7 bases outside the gene matches. CDR1 is SNHLY, CDR2 FYNNEI, per germline. This CDR3 spans 14 amino acids. In DNA form, the CDR3 reads TGTGCCAGCAGACCGGGACAGGGCCAGGATACGCAGTATTTT. Residues: CASRPGQGQDTQYF. The full variable domain, with the rest looked up from reference TRBV2 and TRBJ2-3, is EPEVTQTPSHQVTQMGQEVILRCVPISNHLYFYWYRQILGQKVEFLVSFYNNEISEKSEIFDDQFSVERPDGSNFTLKIRSTKLEDSAMYFCASRPGQGQDTQYFGPGTRLTVL.

This clonotype appeared many times. The chain recombines TRBV19 with TRBJ1-1; D remains ambiguous. The germline V and J ends were trimmed by 6 bases and 5 bases, with 19 bases remaining between them. This CDR3 contains 15 residues. CDR1 is LNHDA and CDR2 is SQIVND in the germline V gene (reference sequence). The CDR3 DNA reads TGTGCCAGTAGCCCCGTCTCCACTGCGTGGACTGAAGCTTTCTTT. It encodes CASSPVSTAWTEAFF. Using reference TRBV19 and TRBJ1-1 for the parts outside the CDR3, the full variable domain is DGGITQSPKYLFRKEGQNVTLSCEQNLNHDAMYWYRQDPGQGLRLIYYSQIVNDFQKGDIAEGYSVSREKKESFPLTVTSAQKNPTAFYLCASSPVSTAWTEAFFGQGTRLTVV.

Turning to this clonotype: The conserved final phenylalanine or tryptophan is absent from the CDR3, which likely points to a read error. This chain links TRBV6-5 with TRBJ2-7; the D gene is possibly TRBD1 (5 bases). Germline CDR1 is MNHEY and CDR2 is SVGAGI. This CDR3 is 17 amino acids long. V shed 6 bases and J shed 3 bases, with 24 bases lying between them. The CDR3 DNA reads TGTGCCAGCAGCCCCTCGGGCCTGACAGACCTTTTCTACGAGCAGTACTCC. It specifies CASSPSGLTDLFYEQYS.

Concerning this clonotype: A much bigger clone sits one base away, suggesting this may be a read error. The final CDR3 position lacks the conserved phenylalanine or tryptophan, pointing to a likely read error. This chain joins TRBV30 and TRBJ2-1; 11 bases match TRBD2. This CDR3 contains 16 residues. The J segment lost 7 bases and the V segment lost 4 bases, leaving 12 bases of the junction unmatched. The germline CDR1 and CDR2 sequences are GTSNPN and SVGIG (reference sequence). CDR3 in amino acids: CAWTRLRTSGFNEQFL. As DNA, the CDR3 is TGTGCCTGGACTCGTCTAAGGACTAGCGGGTTTAATGAGCAGTTCCTC.

The chain employs TRBV13 and TRBJ2-7; 11 positions match TRBD2. The ends lost 3 bases at V and 8 bases at J; junction bases unmatched: 6. CDR3 size: 14 residues. Germline V gives CDR1 PRHDT, CDR2 FYEKMQ (reference sequence). The CDR3 DNA reads TGTGCCAGCAGCTTGACTAGCGGGGCCCCCCAGCAGTACTTC. It specifies CASSLTSGAPQQYF. Looking up the rest from reference TRBV13 and TRBJ2-7 gives the full variable domain: AAGVIQSPRHLIKEKRETATLKCYPIPRHDTVYWYQQGPGQDPQFLISFYEKMQSDKGSIPDRFSAQQFSDYHSELNMSSLELGDSALYFCASSLTSGAPQQYFGPGTRLTVT.

This clonotype was picked up many times. The CDR3 is CASSLVPGGAGGGTEAFF. DNA of the CDR3: TGTGCCAGCAGCTTGGTTCCAGGGGGCGCGGGGGGGGGAACTGAAGCTTTCTTT. V is TRBV7-2 and J is TRBJ1-1; 8 nucleotides match TRBD1. CDR1 and CDR2 from the germline V gene are SGHTA and FQGNSA. The CDR3 has 18 residues. Trimming removed 3 bases from V and 5 bases from J; junction bases left unmatched: 17.

This clonotype was counted many times. The rearrangement links TRBV3-1 to TRBJ2-4, with D perhaps TRBD1 or TRBD2 (5 bases each). The V end lost 0 bases, the J end lost 1 base, and 10 bases lay between the germline ends. This CDR3 is built from 16 residues. Germline CDR1 LGHDT, CDR2 YNNKEL (reference sequence). CDR3 bases: TGTGCCAGCAGCCAAGATGTGGGGGAGGCCAAAAACATTCAGTACTTC. This codes for CASSQDVGEAKNIQYF.

This clonotype was seen ten or more times. V usage is TRBV7-9 and J usage is TRBJ1-5; D is undetermined. The V end lost 1 base, the J end lost 4 bases, and 8 bases lay between the germline ends. The length of the CDR3 is 14 residues. Germline assignment: CDR1 SEHNR and CDR2 FQNEAQ (reference sequence). Here the CDR3 DNA reads TGTGCCAGCAGCTTAGTGGGCCTAAATCAGCCCCAGCATTTT. Translating it yields CASSLVGLNQPQHF.

This clonotype was seen many times. V and J are TRBV20-1 and TRBJ2-4; maybe TRBD2 (5 bases). This CDR3 region has 17 residues. Germline V gene sequence: CDR1 DFQATT, CDR2 SNEGSKA (reference sequence). Trimming pared 3 bases from V and 0 bases from J, leaving 18 bases between. CDR3 region: CSASGELWVLAKNIQYF. The DNA of the CDR3 is TGCAGTGCTAGTGGGGAGTTGTGGGTACTAGCCAAAAACATTCAGTACTTC.